The T cell receptor (beta chain) described here comes from a study of monozygotic twins with inflammatory bowel disease (dated by TCRdb to between 2018 and 2021). For context, the study as a whole: The full study comprised 28 monozygotic twin pairs: nine German pairs (four IBD-concordant, five IBD-discordant) and 19 IBD-discordant Danish pairs. Each individual had, on average, about 151 000 unique TCRalpha sequences and 181 000 unique TCRbeta sequences available for analysis. The search for disease-associated traits relied mainly on comparing IBD patients with their genetically identical healthy co-twins within discordant pairs. General conclusions and limits of the study: No single strong signal or clonotype linked to IBD turned up in the results, so the idea that one exists was not supported. Background noise and inter-individual variability may have been introduced into the repertoires by the differing immunosuppressive treatments among patients. Concordant and discordant twins showed no difference in repertoire similarity, possibly because of limited statistical power. Different T cell subtypes could not be distinguished in the analysis. Compared with healthy twins, IBD patients had fewer clonotypes in common with other individuals, a difference most pronounced in patients showing signs of disease activity. Measured by the inverse Simpson index, TCRbeta repertoire diversity was lower in IBD patients than in their healthy co-twins.

The library came from 5' RACE. Preparation of each TCR library used approximately 3.5 ug of total RNA. For each sample, cDNA was synthesized in eight separate reactions using SMARTScribe reverse transcriptase. Unique molecular identifiers containing a 6-nucleotide sample barcode were introduced through template switching during cDNA synthesis. TCRalpha and TCRbeta cDNA was amplified by two nested PCRs of 16 and 9 cycles, with bead purification after each PCR. Before amplification, the cDNA was treated with uracil DNA-glycosylase and purified using the QIAquick PCR purification kit. In the second PCR, Illumina TruSeq-compatible adapters and sample-specific barcodes were added. Library quality and concentration were assessed using TapeStation and Qubit, and about 4.7 ng of each library was pooled. Sequencing of pooled libraries was carried out on an Illumina HiSeq2500 single-index Rapid Run using 2 x 100 bp reads and custom sequencing primers. In the original analysis: PCR and sequencing errors were corrected by UMI-based consensus assembly using MiGEC version 1.2.6. V(D)J alignment, clonotype assembly and CDR3 extraction were performed with MiXCR version 2.1.1. To normalise gene usage, clonotype sharing and MAIT/NKT TCR abundance, the analysis used the top 1000, 10 000 and 20 000 clonotypes per sample. Diversity was computed as the inverse Simpson index with the vegan R package after downsampling to 27 000 UMIs. Paired Mann-Whitney U tests were applied to discordant twin pairs, and Benjamini-Hochberg correction was used for multiple testing. With the reads reprocessed by TCRdb, a single entry stands for each CDR3 protein sequence and no DNA is reported. TCRdb's processing, not the study's, gives the V and J calls here. This sample's listing comprises fewer than 350,000 distinct CDR3 sequences. The top ten clonotypes cover around 2% of the sample.

Points on this clonotype: Its antigen remains unidentified.

Looking up the germline V gene yields CDR1 MGHRA and CDR2 YSYEKL. From cysteine to phenylalanine, the CDR3 is 13 amino acids long. There is no recorded DNA. From each donor, an approximately 2.5 ml peripheral blood sample was collected into PAXgene tubes and stored at -80 degrees C. Without any T cell sorting, total RNA was extracted from whole blood using the PAXgene blood miRNA kit on an automated QIAcube. Peripheral blood from monozygotic twin pairs who were concordant or discordant for inflammatory bowel disease underwent deep TCRalpha and TCRbeta repertoire profiling using unique molecular barcoding. Smoking habits were recorded for all twin pairs, and individuals were classified as current, former or never smokers.

Recombination joined TRBV4-1 with TRBJ1-2. Sample: blood. This clonotype originated in a human donor with ulcerative colitis or Crohn's disease, or a healthy co-twin of an affected twin (not recorded which). The CDR3 region: CASSPGLSYGYTF.